The 21 T cell receptor beta chains below were found in one sample sequenced in a study of T-cell memory formation after mild COVID-19. TCRdb re-derived calls from the 5' RACE reads in MiXCR, one entry per CDR3 protein. The sample includes hundreds of thousands of distinct CDR3 sequences, about 20% of them seen just once. The sequencing input was PBMCs or a T cell subset sorted from them (not recorded which). The receptors were sampled from an adult woman who had mild COVID-19 (a few samples of this study predate the infection). Cell type and time point are not known.

This clonotype was seen a handful of times. This sequence joins TRBV7-6 and TRBJ1-5; D remains ambiguous. This CDR3 has 16 residues. The germline gives CDR1 SGHVS, CDR2 FNYEAQ. V lost 5 bases and J 3 bases, leaving 17 bases between the germline ends. CDR3 in DNA: TGTGCCAGCAGCCCCGGGCCGGGGAGGGACAATCAGCCCCAGCATTTT. Its protein product is CASSPGPGRDNQPQHF.

In its sample, this clonotype was seen a few times. V gene TRBV27 combines with J gene TRBJ1-5; TRBD1 matches 9 bases. The CDR3 covers 19 residues. The germline V gene has CDR1 MNHEY and CDR2 SMNVEV (reference sequence). The ends lost 3 bases at V and 0 bases at J; junction bases unmatched: 12. CDR3 loop: CASSLFGTGTRYSNQPQHF. For the CDR3, the DNA is TGTGCCAGCAGTTTGTTTGGGACAGGGACCCGCTATAGCAATCAGCCCCAGCATTTT.

This clonotype was detected only a few times. This chain uses TRBV20-1 with TRBJ1-2; unclear D gene. Germline V gives CDR1 DFQATT, CDR2 SNEGSKA (reference sequence). Trimming removed 3 bases from V and 4 bases from J, with 9 bases in between. The CDR3 extends over 12 amino acids. CDR3 coding DNA: TGCAGTGCTAGGAGCGGGGTCTATGGCTACACCTTC. The encoded protein is CSARSGVYGYTF.

This clonotype came up many times. This chain links TRBV12-3 or TRBV12-4 with TRBJ1-2, with a weak D call TRBD1 (5 bases). The CDR3 totals 13 residues. V lost 6 bases and J lost 2, with 10 bases in between. The CDR3 is CASRRDLNYGYTF. DNA of the CDR3: TGTGCCAGCAGAAGGGACTTAAACTATGGCTACACCTTC.

This clonotype has more than one count but fewer than ten. The chain joins TRBV3-1 to TRBJ2-2; 12 bases map to TRBD2. This CDR3 region has 16 residues. Germline CDR1 and CDR2: LGHDT and YNNKEL (reference sequence). V shed 4 bases, J shed 4 bases, and the junction held 4 bases outside the gene matches. Here the CDR3 DNA reads TGTGCCAGCAGCCCTCTAGCGGGGGGGCTCACCGGGGAGCTGTTTTTT. Protein product: CASSPLAGGLTGELFF.

In this sample, this clonotype turned up a few times. This sequence joins TRBV20-1 and TRBJ2-3, with 8 bases that match TRBD2. The germline gives CDR1 DFQATT, CDR2 SNEGSKA (reference sequence). The length of the CDR3 is 13 residues. The V gene end was trimmed by 6 bases and the J gene end by 0 bases; junction bases not matched to a gene: 2. The CDR3 bases are TGCAGTGCCCAGCGGGGGAGCACAGATACGCAGTATTTT. This encodes CSAQRGSTDTQYF.

For the CDR3, the DNA is TGTGCCAGCAGCGTAGGTTACACAGATACGCAGTATTTT. This sequence encodes CASSVGYTDTQYF. The chain links TRBV9 to TRBJ2-3, with D hard to call. Trimming shortened V by 0 bases and J by 2 bases, and 4 bases separated the two germline ends. Germline values: CDR1 SGDLS, CDR2 YYNGEE. This CDR3 has 13 residues.

This clonotype was found a few times. This rearrangement joins TRBV9 to TRBJ1-6; unclear D gene. The CDR3 is 15 residues long. V lost 7 bases to trimming and J lost 9 bases, with 20 bases between them. Looked up from germline, CDR1 is SGDLS and CDR2 is YYNGEE. The CDR3 nucleotides are TGTGCCAGCGGGATTGGGAGAAATCAAGGTTCACCCCTCCACTTT. Translating it yields CASGIGRNQGSPLHF.

This clonotype was detected a few times. The chain is built from TRBV12-3 or TRBV12-4 and TRBJ1-1, with D uncertain. This CDR3 is built from 12 residues. V shed 3 bases and J shed 5 bases, with 7 bases lying between them. The CDR3 DNA is TGTGCCAGCAGTTTGATGGAGACTGAAGCTTTCTTT. This gives the protein CASSLMETEAFF.

This clonotype was counted between two and nine times. This chain uses TRBV4-1 with TRBJ1-1; 11 nucleotides line up with TRBD1. The CDR3 contains 16 residues. With 4 bases clipped from V and 6 bases from J, the junction kept 10 bases outside the gene matches. CDR1 is MGHRA and CDR2 is YSYEKL in the germline V gene. The CDR3 nucleotides are TGCGCCAGCAGCCCGACCTGGGGACAGGGGGTCGCTGAAGCTTTCTTT. Its protein product is CASSPTWGQGVAEAFF.

This chain uses TRBV27 with TRBJ2-5, with D perhaps TRBD1 (5 bases). The CDR3 covers 13 residues. Trimming took off 5 bases at V and 3 bases at J, with 10 bases between the two ends. Germline V gene data show CDR1 as MNHEY and CDR2 as SMNVEV (reference sequence). In DNA form, the CDR3 reads TGTGCCAGCAGTAATACAGGCAAAGAGACCCAGTACTTC. As protein: CASSNTGKETQYF.

A note on this clonotype: With a much larger clone just one base away, this may be a read error. This chain uses TRBV2 with TRBJ2-1; D not certain. Germline-derived CDR1 and CDR2 are SNHLY and FYNNEI. Trimming stripped 5 bases from V and 7 bases from J, with 6 bases between. The CDR3 length is 11 residues. DNA for the CDR3: TGTGCCAGCAGTATCGAGAATGAGCAGTTCTTC. This translates into CASSIENEQFF.

The V call is TRBV12-3 or TRBV12-4, the J call TRBJ1-5, with D possibly TRBD1 on 6 matching bases. CDR3 length: 11 amino acids. Trimming removed 4 bases from V and 13 bases from J, with 11 bases in between. The CDR3 DNA reads TGTGCCAGCAGTTCTTACAGGGAACAGCATTTT. Translation: CASSSYREQHF.

Written as DNA, the CDR3 is TGCGCCAGCAGCCAAGATCTTGGGGAGGGCTCCTACAATGAGCAGTTCTTC. It specifies CASSQDLGEGSYNEQFF. V gene TRBV4-1 combines with J gene TRBJ2-1, with 7 bases fitting TRBD2. CDR3 length equals 17 residues. Germline values: CDR1 MGHRA, CDR2 YSYEKL. The V gene end was trimmed by 0 bases and the J gene end by 0 bases; junction bases not matched to a gene: 5.

This clonotype was picked up a small number of times. This chain connects TRBV27 to TRBJ2-5; maybe TRBD1 (6 bases). CDR1 is MNHEY, CDR2 SMNVEV, per germline (reference sequence). Trimming stripped 2 bases from V and 4 bases from J, with 8 bases between. This CDR3 has 13 residues. The CDR3 nucleotides are TGTGCCAGCAGTTTAAAAGGGGGAGAGACCCAGTACTTC. Its protein product is CASSLKGGETQYF.

The DNA for the CDR3 is TGCAGCGTCCGGGGACTTCGTGGAAACACCATATATTTT. It encodes CSVRGLRGNTIYF. The chain couples TRBV29-1 to TRBJ1-3, with D possibly being TRBD1 (5 bases). Germline assignment: CDR1 SQVTM and CDR2 ANQGSEA. There are 13 residues in the CDR3. The V and J ends lost 6 bases and 3 bases respectively, with 12 bases between them.

The chain links TRBV11-1 to TRBJ2-7, with 12 positions matching TRBD1. The germline V gene encodes CDR1 SGHAT and CDR2 FQDESV (reference sequence). The CDR3 contains 18 residues. V shed 5 bases and J 1 base; nucleotides not matched to a gene: 12. Here the CDR3 DNA reads TGTGCCAGCAGCCCACTCCGGGACAGGGGGCTTAGGTCCTACGAGCAGTACTTC. Translated, it gives CASSPLRDRGLRSYEQYF.

This clonotype was seen only a few times. The gene calls are TRBV6-5 and TRBJ1-2; a possible D gene is TRBD1 (5 bases). Germline V lookup: CDR1 MNHEY, CDR2 SVGAGI. The CDR3 is 14 residues long. The germline V and J ends were trimmed by 6 bases and 8 bases, with 19 bases remaining between them. The CDR3 DNA reads as TGTGCCAGCAGCCAACCTGGGAGGGGAGACGGCTACACCTTC. Translating it yields CASSQPGRGDGYTF.

This clonotype was seen a handful of times. The chain couples TRBV7-2 to TRBJ2-5; 7 bases line up with TRBD1. Germline V gives CDR1 SGHTA, CDR2 FQGNSA. The CDR3 extends over 12 amino acids. V lost 6 bases and J lost 4; bases outside the gene matches: 2. CDR3: CASRHRGETQYF. CDR3 sequence (DNA): TGTGCCAGCAGGCACAGGGGAGAGACCCAGTACTTC.

The chain is built from TRBV20-1 and TRBJ2-7, with unresolved D. The germline V gene has CDR1 DFQATT and CDR2 SNEGSKA (reference sequence). Trimming took off 3 bases at V and 0 bases at J, with 15 bases between the two ends. CDR3 length: 15 amino acids. Here the CDR3 reads CSARRYDISSYEQYF. In DNA, the CDR3 is TGCAGTGCTAGGAGATACGACATTAGCTCCTACGAGCAGTACTTC.

The rearrangement uses TRBV6-5 and TRBJ2-3; D is possibly TRBD1 (5 bases). Germline V CDR1 and CDR2: MNHEY, SVGAGI. This CDR3 contains 13 residues. V lost 6 bases and J 5 bases, leaving 12 bases between the germline ends. CDR3 loop: CASSLPGLDTQYF. The CDR3 coding sequence is TGTGCCAGCAGCCTACCAGGGTTAGATACGCAGTATTTT.